This T cell receptor beta chain was captured by sequencing in a study of T cells after posttransplantation cyclophosphamide. Comment on this clone: Its antigen remains unidentified.

Data came from immunoSEQ multiplex PCR; TCRdb stores just in-frame clones and leaves some out. This sample has about 14,000 clones, each found more than once. This CDR3 comprises 16 residues. Germline CDR1 reads SGHDT; CDR2 reads YYEEEE. The V gene end was trimmed by 1 base and the J gene end by 0 bases; junction bases not matched to a gene: 5. Treatment was busulfan-fludarabine conditioning, a marrow graft, and cyclophosphamide on days +3 and +4. Findings of the study overall: TRB clonality was highly associated with recipient CMV seropositivity and reactivation. Donor-recipient repertoire similarity was low at 1-2 months, rising over year one. Tissue-infiltrating T cells from skin or gut overlapped little with blood T cells.

This chain uses TRBV5-6 with TRBJ1-1; 8 positions agree with TRBD1. The receptor was isolated from a female patient between 40 and 50 years old who received an allogeneic stem cell transplant from a related donor, was CMV-positive, and had no GVHD. T cells may partly derive from the graft donor. The source material was PBMCs, sampled 950 to 1,200 days after allogeneic stem cell transplant with posttransplant cyclophosphamide. DNA of the CDR3: TGTGCCAGCAGCTTGACAGGGGGACGGTTGAACACTGAAGCTTTCTTT. Its protein is CASSLTGGRLNTEAFF.